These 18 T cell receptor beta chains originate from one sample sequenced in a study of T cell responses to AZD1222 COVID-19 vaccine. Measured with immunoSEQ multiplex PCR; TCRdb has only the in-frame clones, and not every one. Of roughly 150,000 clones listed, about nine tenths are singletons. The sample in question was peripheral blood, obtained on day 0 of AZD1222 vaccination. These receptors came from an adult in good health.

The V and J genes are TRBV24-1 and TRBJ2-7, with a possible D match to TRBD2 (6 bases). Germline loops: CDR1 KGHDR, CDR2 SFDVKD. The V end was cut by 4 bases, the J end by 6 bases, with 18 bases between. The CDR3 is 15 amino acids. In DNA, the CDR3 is TGTGCCACCAGTGACCCCCGCGGGATCCCCTTCGAGCAGTACTTC. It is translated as CATSDPRGIPFEQYF.

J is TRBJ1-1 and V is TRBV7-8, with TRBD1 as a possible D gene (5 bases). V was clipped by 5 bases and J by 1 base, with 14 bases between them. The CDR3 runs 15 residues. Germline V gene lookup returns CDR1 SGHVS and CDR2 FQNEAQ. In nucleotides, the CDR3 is TGTGCCAGCAGCCCCCAGGTACAGGAGAACACTGAAGCTTTCTTT. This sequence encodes CASSPQVQENTEAFF. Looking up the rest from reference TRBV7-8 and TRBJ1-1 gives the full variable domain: GAGVSQSPRYKVAKRGQDVALRCDPISGHVSLFWYQQALGQGPEFLTYFQNEAQLDKSGLPSDRFFAERPEGSVSTLKIQRTQQEDSAVYLCASSPQVQENTEAFFGQGTRLTVV.

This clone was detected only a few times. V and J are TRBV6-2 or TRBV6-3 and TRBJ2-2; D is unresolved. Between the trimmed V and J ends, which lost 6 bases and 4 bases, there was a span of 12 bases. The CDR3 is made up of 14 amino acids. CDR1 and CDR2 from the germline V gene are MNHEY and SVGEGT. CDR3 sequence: CASSPEGPTGELFF. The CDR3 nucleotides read TGTGCCAGCAGCCCCGAAGGACCCACCGGGGAGCTGTTTTTT.

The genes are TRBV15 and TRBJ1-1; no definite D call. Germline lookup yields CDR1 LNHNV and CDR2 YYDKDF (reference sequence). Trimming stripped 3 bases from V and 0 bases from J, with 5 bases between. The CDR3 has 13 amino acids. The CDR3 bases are TGTGCCACCAGCAGTAAGCTGAACACTGAAGCTTTCTTT. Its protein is CATSSKLNTEAFF.

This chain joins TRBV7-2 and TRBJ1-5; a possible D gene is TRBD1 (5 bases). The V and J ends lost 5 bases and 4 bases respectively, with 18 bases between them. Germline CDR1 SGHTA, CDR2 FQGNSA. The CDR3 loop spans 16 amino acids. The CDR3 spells CASSPQPGRGNQPQHF. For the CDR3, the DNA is TGTGCCAGCAGCCCCCAACCGGGGAGGGGAAATCAGCCCCAGCATTTT.

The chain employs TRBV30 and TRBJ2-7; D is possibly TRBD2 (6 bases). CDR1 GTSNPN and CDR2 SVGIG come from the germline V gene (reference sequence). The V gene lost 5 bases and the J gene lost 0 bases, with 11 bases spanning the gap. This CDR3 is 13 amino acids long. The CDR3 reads CAWEPGSSYEQYF. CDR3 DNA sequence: TGTGCCTGGGAACCCGGGAGCTCCTACGAGCAGTACTTC.

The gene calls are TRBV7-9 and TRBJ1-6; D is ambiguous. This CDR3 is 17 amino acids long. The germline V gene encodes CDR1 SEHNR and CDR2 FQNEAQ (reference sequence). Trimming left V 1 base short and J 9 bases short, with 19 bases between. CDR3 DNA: TGTGCCAGCAGCTTAGGTCTGGGAACCAAATTCGCTTCACCCCTCCACTTT. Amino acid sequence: CASSLGLGTKFASPLHF.

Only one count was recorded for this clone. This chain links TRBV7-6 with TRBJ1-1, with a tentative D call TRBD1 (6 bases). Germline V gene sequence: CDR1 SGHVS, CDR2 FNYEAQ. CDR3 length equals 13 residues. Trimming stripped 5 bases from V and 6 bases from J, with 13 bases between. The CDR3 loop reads CASSPSRTAEAFF. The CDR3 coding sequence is TGTGCCAGCAGCCCATCTAGGACAGCTGAAGCTTTCTTT.

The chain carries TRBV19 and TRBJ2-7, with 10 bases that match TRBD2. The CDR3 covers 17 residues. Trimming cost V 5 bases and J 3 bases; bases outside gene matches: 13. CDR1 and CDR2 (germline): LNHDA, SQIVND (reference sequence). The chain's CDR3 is CASSPSGTSAQYYEQYF. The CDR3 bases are TGTGCCAGTAGTCCCTCCGGGACTAGCGCCCAATACTACGAGCAGTACTTC.

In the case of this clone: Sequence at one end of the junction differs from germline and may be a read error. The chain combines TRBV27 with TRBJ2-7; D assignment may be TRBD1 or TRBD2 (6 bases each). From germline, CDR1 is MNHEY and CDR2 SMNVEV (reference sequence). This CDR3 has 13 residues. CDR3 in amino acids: CQAGGQGMSEQYF. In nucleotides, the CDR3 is TGCCAAGCCGGAGGGCAGGGGATGAGCGAGCAGTACTTC.

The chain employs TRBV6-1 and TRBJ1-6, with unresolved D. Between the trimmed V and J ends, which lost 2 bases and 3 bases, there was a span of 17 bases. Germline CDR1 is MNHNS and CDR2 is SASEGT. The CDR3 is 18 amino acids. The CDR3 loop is CASSEMVPQSSYNSPLHF. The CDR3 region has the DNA TGTGCCAGCAGTGAAATGGTCCCCCAATCAAGCTATAATTCACCCCTCCACTTT.

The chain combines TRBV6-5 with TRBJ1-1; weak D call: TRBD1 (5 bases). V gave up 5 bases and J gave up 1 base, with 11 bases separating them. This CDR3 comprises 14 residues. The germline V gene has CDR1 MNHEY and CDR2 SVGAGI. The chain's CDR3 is CASSRTGQNTEAFF. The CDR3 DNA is TGTGCCAGCAGTCGCACAGGTCAGAACACTGAAGCTTTCTTT.

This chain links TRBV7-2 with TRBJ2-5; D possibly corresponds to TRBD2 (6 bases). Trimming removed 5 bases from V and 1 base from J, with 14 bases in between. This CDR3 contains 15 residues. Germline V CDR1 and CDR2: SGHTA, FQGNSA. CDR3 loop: CASSPQAGFQETQYF. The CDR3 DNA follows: TGTGCCAGCAGCCCCCAGGCGGGATTCCAAGAGACCCAGTACTTC.

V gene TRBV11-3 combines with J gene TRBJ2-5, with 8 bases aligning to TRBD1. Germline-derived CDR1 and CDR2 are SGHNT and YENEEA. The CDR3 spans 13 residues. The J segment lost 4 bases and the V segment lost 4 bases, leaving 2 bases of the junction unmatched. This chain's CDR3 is CASSSGGGETQYF. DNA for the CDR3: TGTGCCAGCAGCTCAGGGGGCGGAGAGACCCAGTACTTC. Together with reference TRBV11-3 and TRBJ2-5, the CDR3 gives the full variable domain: EAGVVQSPRYKIIEKKQPVAFWCNPISGHNTLYWYLQNLGQGPELLIRYENEEAVDDSQLPKDRFSAERLKGVDSTLKIQPAELGDSAVYLCASSSGGGETQYFGPGTRLLVL.

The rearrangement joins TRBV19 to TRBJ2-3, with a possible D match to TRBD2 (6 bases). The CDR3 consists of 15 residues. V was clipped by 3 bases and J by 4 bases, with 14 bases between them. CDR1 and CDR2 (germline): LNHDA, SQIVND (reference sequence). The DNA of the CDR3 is TGTGCCAGTAGTATCGGAGGCAGGGAGGCAGATACGCAGTATTTT. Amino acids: CASSIGGREADTQYF.

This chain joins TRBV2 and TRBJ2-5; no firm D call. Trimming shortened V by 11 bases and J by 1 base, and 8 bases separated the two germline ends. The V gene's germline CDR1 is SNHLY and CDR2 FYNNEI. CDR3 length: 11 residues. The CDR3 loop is CAGEIQETQYF. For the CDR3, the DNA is TGTGCCGGAGAGATCCAAGAGACCCAGTACTTC.

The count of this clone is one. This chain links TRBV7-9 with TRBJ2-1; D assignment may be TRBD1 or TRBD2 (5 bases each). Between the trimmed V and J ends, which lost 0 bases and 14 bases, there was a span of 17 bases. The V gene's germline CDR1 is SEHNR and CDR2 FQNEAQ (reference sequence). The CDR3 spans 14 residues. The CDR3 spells CASSLAGTTGGEFF. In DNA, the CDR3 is TGTGCCAGCAGCTTAGCGGGGACGACGGGCGGAGAGTTCTTC.

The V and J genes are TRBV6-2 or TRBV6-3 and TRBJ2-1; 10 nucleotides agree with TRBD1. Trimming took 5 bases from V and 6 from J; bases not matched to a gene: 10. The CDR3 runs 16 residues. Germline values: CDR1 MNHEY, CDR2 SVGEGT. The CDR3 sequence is CASSPPRDRGPNEQFF. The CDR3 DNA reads TGTGCCAGCAGTCCCCCCCGGGACAGGGGACCCAATGAGCAGTTCTTC.